These T cell receptor beta chains were read from a single sample in a study of blood T cell repertoires in COVID-19. Generated by immunoSEQ multiplex PCR, the TCRdb table keeps only in-frame clones and is missing some. The data contain 100,000 or so clones, approximately 80% of them seen just once; the ten biggest clones take up roughly 14%. Sequenced material: peripheral blood. These receptors were collected from a woman older than 75 with acute or convalescent COVID-19. CDR3s include the opening cysteine and the closing phenylalanine or tryptophan. The order of the fields is CDR3 protein, CDR3 DNA, J gene, clone size, D gene, V gene. D genes are given only for firm matches. Size tells how often a clone was seen (once, few, many) or the class of an expanded clone, and some rows leave it out.

CDR3 protein: CASSLGGTGSPLHF; CDR3 DNA: TGTGCCAGCAGCTTGGGAGGGACCGGCTCACCCCTCCACTTT; J gene: TRBJ1-6; clone size: NA; D gene: NA; V gene: TRBV7-2
CDR3 protein: CASRPTGFNQPQHF; CDR3 DNA: TGTGCCAGCAGACCGACAGGGTTTAACCAGCCCCAGCATTTT; J gene: TRBJ1-5; clone size: few; D gene: TRBD1; V gene: TRBV6-5
CDR3 protein: CASMQSGVSYEQYF; CDR3 DNA: TGTGCCAGCATGCAGAGCGGCGTCTCCTACGAGCAGTACTTC; J gene: TRBJ2-7; clone size: NA; D gene: NA; V gene: TRBV28
CDR3 protein: CASRTTGGGGELFF; CDR3 DNA: TGTGCCAGCCGAACCACAGGGGGCGGCGGGGAGCTGTTTTTT; J gene: TRBJ2-2; clone size: NA; D gene: TRBD1; V gene: TRBV27
CDR3 protein: CSVEDRVLYGYTF; CDR3 DNA: TGCAGCGTTGAAGATCGAGTTCTCTATGGCTACACCTTC; J gene: TRBJ1-2; clone size: NA; D gene: NA; V gene: TRBV29-1
CDR3 protein: CASSLVLGHQKGEKLFF; CDR3 DNA: TGTGCCAGCAGCTTGGTCCTCGGACACCAAAAGGGTGAAAAACTGTTTTTT; J gene: TRBJ1-4; clone size: few; D gene: NA; V gene: TRBV5-6
CDR3 protein: CASSFTEIQETQYF; CDR3 DNA: TGCGCCAGCAGCTTTACGGAGATCCAAGAGACCCAGTACTTC; J gene: TRBJ2-5; clone size: NA; D gene: NA; V gene: TRBV5-1
CDR3 protein: CASSSTSGARNYGYTF; CDR3 DNA: TGTGCCAGCAGTTCAACTTCAGGGGCTAGAAACTATGGCTACACCTTC; J gene: TRBJ1-2; clone size: many; D gene: NA; V gene: TRBV28
CDR3 protein: CASTVETSGANVLTF; CDR3 DNA: TGTGCCAGCACGGTGGAGACCTCTGGGGCCAACGTCCTGACTTTC; J gene: TRBJ2-6; clone size: NA; D gene: NA; V gene: TRBV2
CDR3 protein: CASSTETGLTGELFF; CDR3 DNA: TGTGCCAGCAGCACGGAGACAGGCCTCACCGGGGAGCTGTTTTTT; J gene: TRBJ2-2; clone size: NA; D gene: NA; V gene: TRBV5-6
CDR3 protein: CASSLDYRRGIQYF; CDR3 DNA: TGTGCCAGCAGCTTAGACTATAGGCGAGGCATTCAGTACTTC; J gene: TRBJ2-4; clone size: NA; D gene: NA; V gene: TRBV7-2
CDR3 protein: CASSSSRGPTEAFF; CDR3 DNA: TGTGCCAGCAGCTCTAGCAGGGGGCCCACTGAAGCTTTCTTT; J gene: TRBJ1-1; clone size: NA; D gene: TRBD1; V gene: TRBV7-9
CDR3 protein: CASSLSSGRAWGNNEQFF; CDR3 DNA: TGTGCCAGCAGTTTGTCGAGCGGGAGGGCCTGGGGAAACAATGAGCAGTTCTTC; J gene: TRBJ2-1; clone size: NA; D gene: TRBD2; V gene: TRBV28
CDR3 protein: CASSTGTGGFEQFF; CDR3 DNA: TGTGCCAGCTCGACCGGGACAGGGGGCTTTGAGCAGTTCTTC; J gene: TRBJ2-1; clone size: NA; D gene: TRBD1; V gene: TRBV18
CDR3 protein: CASSSMDRGYGYTF; CDR3 DNA: TGTGCCAGCAGTTCTATGGACAGGGGCTATGGCTACACCTTC; J gene: TRBJ1-2; clone size: NA; D gene: TRBD1; V gene: TRBV27
CDR3 protein: CSADRGTEAFF; CDR3 DNA: TGCAGCGCTGACAGGGGCACTGAAGCTTTCTTT; J gene: TRBJ1-1; clone size: NA; D gene: TRBD1; V gene: TRBV29-1
CDR3 protein: CASSLGSSSNQPQHF; CDR3 DNA: TGTGCCAGCAGTCTTGGGAGTTCTAGCAATCAGCCCCAGCATTTT; J gene: TRBJ1-5; clone size: few; D gene: NA; V gene: TRBV3-1/TRBV3-2
CDR3 protein: CASSSRTSVLGTDTQYF; CDR3 DNA: TGTGCCAGCAGCTCTCGGACTAGCGTGTTGGGCACAGATACGCAGTATTTT; J gene: TRBJ2-3; clone size: NA; D gene: TRBD2; V gene: TRBV2
CDR3 protein: CASSLAGVAKNIQYF; CDR3 DNA: TGTGCCAGCAGCTTAGCCGGGGTAGCCAAAAACATTCAGTACTTC; J gene: TRBJ2-4; clone size: NA; D gene: NA; V gene: TRBV7-2
CDR3 protein: CASSLSLGGQETQYF; CDR3 DNA: TGTGCCAGCAGTTTAAGTTTGGGGGGCCAAGAGACCCAGTACTTC; J gene: TRBJ2-5; clone size: NA; D gene: NA; V gene: TRBV28
CDR3 protein: CASSFGTGGTYEQYF; CDR3 DNA: TGCGCCAGCAGCTTCGGGACAGGGGGGACCTACGAGCAGTACTTC; J gene: TRBJ2-7; clone size: NA; D gene: TRBD1; V gene: TRBV5-1
CDR3 protein: CAISSGTSEDTQYF; CDR3 DNA: TGTGCCATCAGCTCCGGGACTAGTGAGGATACGCAGTATTTT; J gene: TRBJ2-3; clone size: NA; D gene: TRBD2; V gene: TRBV10-3
CDR3 protein: CASSTGTSGSTDTQYF; CDR3 DNA: TGTGCCAGCAGCACTGGGACTAGCGGAAGCACAGATACGCAGTATTTT; J gene: TRBJ2-3; clone size: NA; D gene: TRBD2; V gene: TRBV5-5
CDR3 protein: CASSPPENEKLFF; CDR3 DNA: TGTGCCAGCTCACCACCGGAGAATGAAAAACTGTTTTTT; J gene: TRBJ1-4; clone size: NA; D gene: NA; V gene: TRBV18
CDR3 protein: CASSLRQGADSNQPQHF; CDR3 DNA: TGCGCCAGCAGCCTCCGACAGGGGGCTGATAGCAATCAGCCCCAGCATTTT; J gene: TRBJ1-5; clone size: NA; D gene: TRBD1; V gene: TRBV4-1
CDR3 protein: CASSSLLQGEDTEAFF; CDR3 DNA: TGTGCCAGCAGTTCGCTACTTCAGGGGGAGGACACTGAAGCTTTCTTT; J gene: TRBJ1-1; clone size: NA; D gene: TRBD1; V gene: TRBV28
CDR3 protein: CASSVKGDSPLHF; CDR3 DNA: TGTGCCAGCAGCGTAAAGGGGGATTCACCCCTCCACTTT; J gene: TRBJ1-6; clone size: NA; D gene: NA; V gene: TRBV9
CDR3 protein: CASSLSMNTEAFF; CDR3 DNA: TGTGCCAGCAGCCTTAGTATGAACACTGAAGCTTTCTTT; J gene: TRBJ1-1; clone size: few; D gene: NA; V gene: TRBV11-3
CDR3 protein: CASSPGTVIYGYTF; CDR3 DNA: TGTGCCAGCAGTCCCGGGACAGTCATTTATGGCTACACCTTC; J gene: TRBJ1-2; clone size: NA; D gene: TRBD1; V gene: TRBV2
CDR3 protein: CAIPGRRTDTQYF; CDR3 DNA: TGTGCCATCCCAGGGAGGAGGACAGATACGCAGTATTTT; J gene: TRBJ2-3; clone size: NA; D gene: NA; V gene: TRBV24-1
CDR3 protein: CASSPGQPDTQYF; CDR3 DNA: TGTGCCAGCAGTCCCGGACAGCCAGATACGCAGTATTTT; J gene: TRBJ2-3; clone size: NA; D gene: NA; V gene: TRBV28
CDR3 protein: CASSLDRVTETQYF; CDR3 DNA: TGTGCCAGCAGCCTGGACAGGGTAACAGAGACCCAGTACTTC; J gene: TRBJ2-5; clone size: NA; D gene: TRBD1; V gene: TRBV11-3
CDR3 protein: CASSGQGASTGELFF; CDR3 DNA: TGTGCCAGCTCCGGACAGGGGGCAAGCACCGGGGAGCTGTTTTTT; J gene: TRBJ2-2; clone size: NA; D gene: TRBD1; V gene: TRBV18
CDR3 protein: CASSQGGGGADTQYF; CDR3 DNA: TGTGCCAGCAGCCAAGGAGGGGGCGGCGCAGATACGCAGTATTTT; J gene: TRBJ2-3; clone size: NA; D gene: TRBD1; V gene: TRBV3-1/TRBV3-2
CDR3 protein: CASSRTSGRSEQYF; CDR3 DNA: TGTGCCAGCTCCAGGACTAGCGGGAGGAGCGAGCAGTACTTC; J gene: TRBJ2-7; clone size: NA; D gene: TRBD2; V gene: TRBV28
CDR3 protein: CASSTISGTGPYEQYF; CDR3 DNA: TGTGCCAGCAGTACTATATCCGGGACAGGACCCTACGAGCAGTACTTC; J gene: TRBJ2-7; clone size: NA; D gene: TRBD1; V gene: TRBV28